These T cell receptor beta chains were read from a single sample in a study of T cells in Graves' hyperthyroidism and ophthalmopathy. TCRdb analysed the multiplex PCR reads with MiXCR anew, one entry per CDR3 protein. The table shows 650,000 to 800,000 distinct CDR3 sequences, with about 45% occurring only once. The specimen sequenced was peripheral blood or thyroid tissue (not recorded which). These receptors originate from an adult man with Graves' disease, either hyperthyroidism or ophthalmopathy (not recorded which). The CDR3 runs from the conserved cysteine through the conserved F or W. The D gene is left open where the match is weak. Part of the rows lack a size; the others show once, few, many or a class for expanded clones.

clone_size,v_call,j_call,d_call,cdr3_nt,cdr3_aa
NA,TRBV6-1,TRBJ1-1,NA,TGTGCCAGCAGCCGGGACTGGGGAGGGACTGAAGCTTTCTTT,CASSRDWGGTEAFF
NA,TRBV19,TRBJ1-2,NA,TGTGCCAGTAGTATTGGGGCCAGTTCCTGTGGCTACACCTTC,CASSIGASSCGYTF
few,TRBV19,TRBJ1-2,TRBD1,TGTGCCAGTAGTATCGGGGGGACAGCCCTTAACAGGGATGGCTACACCTTC,CASSIGGTALNRDGYTF
NA,TRBV25-1,TRBJ2-5,NA,TGTGCCAGCAGCGTACAGGGGAGGGAGACCCAGTACTTC,CASSVQGRETQYF
many,TRBV25-1,TRBJ1-2,TRBD1,TGTGCCAGCAGTGGGACAGGTCCCCTCTATGGCTACACCTTC,CASSGTGPLYGYTF
NA,TRBV6-5,TRBJ2-7,NA,TGTGCCAGGTGTTGGTACGAGCAGTACTTC,CARCWYEQYF
NA,TRBV10-3,TRBJ1-6,NA,TGTGCCATCAAGGACACCCGATCGGCATCGCCCCTCCACTTT,CAIKDTRSASPLHF
NA,TRBV15,TRBJ2-5,TRBD1,TGTGCCACCAGCGGAGAGACAGGGGAGACCCAGTACTTC,CATSGETGETQYF
NA,TRBV16,TRBJ1-1,NA,TGTGCCAGCAGCCAATACAGGGCGGACACTGAAGCTTTCTTT,CASSQYRADTEAFF
NA,TRBV9,TRBJ1-5,NA,TGTGACAGCAATCAGCCCCAGCATTTT,CDSNQPQHF
NA,TRBV7-9,TRBJ2-5,NA,TGTGCCAGCAGCCCCGCAGGGGGGTCCAGGGAGGCAGAGACCCAGTACTTC,CASSPAGGSREAETQYF
NA,TRBV5-1,TRBJ2-7,TRBD2,TGCGCCAGCAGCCCCGGACTAGACACGAAGCAGTACTTC,CASSPGLDTKQYF
few,TRBV12-3/TRBV12-4,TRBJ2-5,TRBD1,TGTGCCAGCAGTATACAGGGACAGGAAGAGACCCAGTACTTC,CASSIQGQEETQYF
NA,TRBV5-3,TRBJ2-5,NA,TGTGCCAGCAGCTTGGACAGATCCCTTCGGGACCAGTACTTC,CASSLDRSLRDQYF
few,TRBV5-1,TRBJ1-1,NA,TGCGCCAGCAGCAGAGCTGGGACGACTGAAGCTTTCTTT,CASSRAGTTEAFF
many,TRBV5-1,TRBJ2-7,NA,TGCGCCAGCAGCTTGGTTCCCAGAACCTACGAGCAGTACTTC,CASSLVPRTYEQYF
NA,TRBV7-9,TRBJ2-7,NA,TGTGCCAGCAGTCCCCACGCGGCCTACGAGCAGTACTTC,CASSPHAAYEQYF
NA,TRBV10-3,TRBJ2-7,TRBD2,TGTGCCATCAGTGAGGGGACTAGCGGGGTCGTCTACGAGCAGTACTTC,CAISEGTSGVVYEQYF
NA,TRBV15,TRBJ1-5,NA,TGTGCCACCAGCAGAGACAGGGATGGTCAGCCCCAGCATTTT,CATSRDRDGQPQHF
many,TRBV14,TRBJ1-2,NA,TGTGCCAGCAGCCAAGAGACCCAAAGCATGGGCTACACCTTC,CASSQETQSMGYTF
few,TRBV20-1,TRBJ1-6,NA,TGCAGTGCTAGAGATTCCACTAATTCACCCCTCCACTTT,CSARDSTNSPLHF
NA,TRBV7-9,TRBJ2-2,NA,TGTGCCAGCAGCTTGAATCCGAGCCCCGGGGAGCTGTTTTTT,CASSLNPSPGELFF
NA,TRBV10-3,TRBJ1-1,NA,TGTGCCATCAGTGAGGAGGGGCAGAAGAACACTGAAGCTTTCTTT,CAISEEGQKNTEAFF
NA,TRBV20-1,TRBJ1-2,NA,TGCAGTGCTAGAGAAGTCGGCGGCAGGGATCGCTATGGCTACACCTTC,CSAREVGGRDRYGYTF
few,TRBV2,TRBJ1-1,TRBD1,TGTGCCAGCAGTGAAGCCGCGACAGGGGCTTTTTCTGAAGCTTTCTTT,CASSEAATGAFSEAFF
NA,TRBV7-2,TRBJ1-2,NA,TGTGCCAGCAGCCGACAGAATAACTATGGCTACACCTTC,CASSRQNNYGYTF
many,TRBV29-1,TRBJ1-2,NA,TGCAGCGTTGAAGATCCCATGTCGGCAGGGGTTAACTATGGCTACACCTTC,CSVEDPMSAGVNYGYTF
many,TRBV10-3,TRBJ1-1,NA,TGTGCCATCAGTGAGGCAGAGCCGAGAACTAACACTGAAGCTTTCTTT,CAISEAEPRTNTEAFF
NA,TRBV12-3/TRBV12-4,TRBJ2-3,TRBD1,TGTGCCAGCAGCTCCTACAGGGGCGTATCAGAAGATACGCAGTATTTT,CASSSYRGVSEDTQYF
NA,TRBV7-6,TRBJ1-2,TRBD1,TGTGCCAGCAGTTCTGACAGGGGACGCTATGGCTACACCTTC,CASSSDRGRYGYTF
NA,TRBV12-3/TRBV12-4,TRBJ2-2,TRBD2,TGTGCCAGCAGTTCGGGAGGGGCGGCCGGGGAGCTGTTTTTT,CASSSGGAAGELFF
NA,TRBV2,TRBJ1-4,NA,TGTGCCAGCAGTGAAGTACGGGGGGCGTCTAATGAAAAACTGTTTTTT,CASSEVRGASNEKLFF
NA,TRBV6-6,TRBJ2-7,NA,TGTGCCAGCAGTGTATGGTACGAGCAGTACTTC,CASSVWYEQYF
NA,TRBV20-1,TRBJ1-5,TRBD1,TGCAGTGCTACTAGACAGGGCAGCAATCAGCCCCAGCATTTT,CSATRQGSNQPQHF
few,TRBV7-2,TRBJ1-4,NA,TGTGCCAGCAGCTTACCCAAGGGGGAAAAACTGTTTTTT,CASSLPKGEKLFF
NA,TRBV20-1,TRBJ2-2,TRBD2,TGCAGTGCTATAGGGCTAGCGGGAGGGCCGGGCACCGGGGAGCTGTTTTTT,CSAIGLAGGPGTGELFF
few,TRBV7-2,TRBJ1-1,NA,TGTGCCAGCAGCTTAGCTGGGTTTAACACTGAAGCTTTCTTT,CASSLAGFNTEAFF
many,TRBV29-1,TRBJ2-2,TRBD2,TGCAGCGTTTCCAGCGGGGCGAACACCGGGGAGCTGTTTTTT,CSVSSGANTGELFF
NA,TRBV7-8,TRBJ1-4,NA,TGTGCCAGCAGTTGGCGGCGGGGGGCGAAACTGTTTTTT,CASSWRRGAKLFF
few,TRBV27,TRBJ1-1,NA,TGTGCCAGCAGTTATTCGGTGTACACTGAAGCTTTCTTT,CASSYSVYTEAFF
NA,TRBV2,TRBJ1-2,NA,TGTGCCACCAGTGCCAACCTGGGCTATGGCTACACCTTC,CATSANLGYGYTF
few,TRBV7-9,TRBJ1-1,NA,TGTGCCAGCAGTTCACCAGGGCTGGCCATTATGAACACTGAAGCTTTCTTT,CASSSPGLAIMNTEAFF
NA,TRBV12-5,TRBJ1-1,NA,TGTGCTAGTGGTTGGGGGCTAGGGACTGAAGCTTTCTTT,CASGWGLGTEAFF
many,TRBV20-1,TRBJ2-5,TRBD2,TGCAGTGCTAAAGGACTAGCGGGAGAAGAGACCCAGTACTTC,CSAKGLAGEETQYF
NA,TRBV11-3,TRBJ2-7,TRBD2,TGTGCCAGCAGTGAGGGACTAGCAAGCGACGAGCAGTACTTC,CASSEGLASDEQYF
few,TRBV9,TRBJ1-1,NA,TGTGCCAGCAGCGCCCGCTTGGGGGGCGTACGGACTGAAGCTTTCTTT,CASSARLGGVRTEAFF
many,TRBV20-1,TRBJ1-6,NA,TGCAGTGCTAGAGATTTAGGCCCCCTCCACTTT,CSARDLGPLHF
NA,TRBV15,TRBJ1-2,NA,TGTGCCACCAGCAGGGGACCCGGAGGCTACACCTTC,CATSRGPGGYTF
few,TRBV7-8,TRBJ1-3,TRBD1,TGTGCCAGCAGCTCAGGGGGCGCTGGGTCTGGAAACACCATATATTTT,CASSSGGAGSGNTIYF
few,TRBV19,TRBJ1-2,TRBD1,TGTGCCAGTAGTGTGCAGGGGACAGGGGGCGACTATGGCTACACCTTC,CASSVQGTGGDYGYTF